Below, 8 T cell receptor beta chains from the same sample are listed, as sequenced in a study of blood T cell repertoires in COVID-19 (TCRdb year 2020). The library was made by the immunoSEQ multiplex PCR assay. What TCRdb holds here is the immuneACCESS table cut down to in-frame rearrangements. Part of the clones is not present; checked against another copy, under half of the missing clones reflect an unresolved V gene, and the others are unexplained. For this sample there are some 200,000 clones; 90% to 95% appear just once. More than 0.95% of the sample is held by the ten biggest clonotypes. What was sequenced was peripheral blood. These receptor sequences come from a man younger than 40 with acute or convalescent COVID-19.

The table lists this clone with a count of one. V usage is TRBV28 and J usage is TRBJ2-1; D uncertain. V was shortened by 3 bases and J by 0 bases, with 15 bases between the two germline ends. Looked up from germline, CDR1 is MDHEN and CDR2 is SYDVKM. The CDR3 contains 17 residues. This CDR3 reads CASSFESVLFSYNEQFF. The DNA of the CDR3 is TGTGCCAGCAGTTTCGAGTCCGTTCTATTCTCCTACAATGAGCAGTTCTTC. The full variable domain, in which reference TRBV28 and TRBJ2-1 provide the parts outside the CDR3, is DVKVTQSSRYLVKRTGEKVFLECVQDMDHENMFWYRQDPGLGLRLIYFSYDVKMKEKGDIPEGYSVSREKKERFSLILESASTNQTSMYLCASSFESVLFSYNEQFFGPGTRLTVL.

This rearrangement joins TRBV21-1 to TRBJ1-2; the table gives TRBD1 as D, unverified against the DNA. TRBV21-1 is reported as a pseudogene. This CDR3 comprises 14 residues. The CDR3: CASSKLRTGDGYTF. As DNA, the CDR3 is TGTGCCAGCAGCAAGCTCCGGACAGGGGATGGCTACACCTTC.

J is TRBJ1-1 and V is TRBV5-1; 9 positions match TRBD1. The CDR3 covers 15 residues. CDR1 and CDR2 from the germline V gene are SGHRS and YFSETQ. Germline trimming cut 3 bases from V and 5 bases from J; bases unmatched to any gene: 8. In DNA form, the CDR3 reads TGCGCCAGCAGCTCCACTTCGGGACAGGGTACTGAAGCTTTCTTT. Translation: CASSSTSGQGTEAFF.

This clone was seen more than once but under ten times. This rearrangement joins TRBV19 to TRBJ2-5; TRBD1 aligns across 9 bases. Germline loops: CDR1 LNHDA, CDR2 SQIVND (reference sequence). After removal of 3 bases from V and 4 bases from J, the junction contained 6 bases not matched to a gene. The CDR3 runs 15 residues. The CDR3 region is CASSILEDRGETQYF. DNA of the CDR3: TGTGCCAGTAGTATCCTAGAGGACAGGGGAGAGACCCAGTACTTC.

The CDR3 DNA is TGCGCCAGCAGCTCTGGCAGGGGCGACCCAACTAATGAAAAACTGTTTTTT. It specifies CASSSGRGDPTNEKLFF. The chain is built from TRBV5-1 and TRBJ1-4; D is possibly TRBD1 (6 bases). CDR3 size: 17 residues. V was trimmed by 3 bases and J by 0 bases, leaving 15 bases between them. Germline CDR1 and CDR2: SGHRS and YFSETQ.

The V gene is TRBV28, the J gene TRBJ1-3; no clear D. The CDR3 runs 14 residues. The V gene lost 7 bases and the J gene lost 0 bases, with 10 bases spanning the gap. The germline gives CDR1 MDHEN, CDR2 SYDVKM. The chain's CDR3 is CASNSGSSGNTIYF. The CDR3 DNA is TGTGCCAGCAACTCAGGATCCTCTGGAAACACCATATATTTT.

The V call is TRBV3-1 (or the pseudogene TRBV3-2), the J call TRBJ2-5; 9 bases are shared with TRBD1. Trimming took 2 bases from V and 4 from J; bases not matched to a gene: 5. Germline lookup yields CDR1 LGHDT and CDR2 YNNKEL (reference sequence). This CDR3 spans 15 amino acids. The CDR3 loop is CASSQNRGLGETQYF. CDR3 coding DNA: TGTGCCAGCAGCCAAAACAGGGGGCTGGGAGAGACCCAGTACTTC.

The sample holds one count of this clone. The chain has TRBV5-8 and TRBJ2-7, with a tentative D call TRBD2 (6 bases). Deletions cut 1 base from V and 4 bases from J, with 12 bases between. This CDR3 region has 14 residues. Germline-derived CDR1 and CDR2 are SGHTS and YDEGEE. This chain's CDR3 is CASSLLEGGYEQYF. As DNA, the CDR3 is TGTGCCAGCAGCTTGTTGGAGGGAGGTTACGAGCAGTACTTC.